This TCR beta chain was retrieved from a study of blood T cell repertoires in COVID-19 (TCRdb year 2020). Background on the whole study: Collaborator samples came from the United States, Italy and Spain and covered acute and convalescent phases of COVID-19. Where available, HLA class I and class II types were taken from metadata supplied by the sample provider and were not determined by assay-based typing. The prospective study material was composed of cDNA or gDNA derived from T cells, B-cell-depleted T cells, or PBMCs. The sample metadata nearly always contained a de-identified subject ID, COVID-19 status, age in years and sex. The samples were drawn from the first 160 participants of the ongoing ImmuneRACE study and from over a thousand subjects provided by 6 global collaborators. The repertoires were made available in a free public database intended to serve as a resource for research on the immune response to SARS-CoV-2. The dataset comprised deeply sampled blood TCRbeta repertoires from subjects exposed to, actively infected with, or recovered from COVID-19. Study-level results and caveats: The quantity of clinical and demographic metadata differed by source and by participant and was supplied without curation.

Comment on this clone: What antigen it recognizes has not been identified. Base qualities are not provided; no much larger clone lies one nucleotide away.

In Seattle, one collaborating source enrolled patients while the infection was active and tracked those patients longitudinally over the course of disease. Whole blood was collected in K2EDTA tubes by collaborating institutions according to the institutions' own protocols. For TCRbeta analysis, collaborators shipped samples as frozen whole blood, isolated PBMCs, or DNA extracted from either of those sample types. TCRbeta CDR3 regions were amplified from genomic DNA by means of the immunoSEQ Assay, a bias-controlled multiplex PCR. In the source study's methods: Nucleated cell counts per sample were estimated from amplification of reference gene primers within the assay. Sequence reads were collapsed and filtered to measure the absolute abundance of every unique TCRbeta CDR3 rearrangement. For each sample, productive Simpson clonality was calculated as the square root of Simpson's diversity index across productive rearrangements. Here the immuneACCESS table is served through TCRdb, limited to in-frame sequences with V and J called. Missing clones are a known gap in these copies; in checked studies unresolved V genes cover under half, and the rest lacks a known reason. The V and J calls and clone size come from that table; D and trimming were worked out from the DNA. Counted in this sample were approximately 260,000 clones; 75% to 90% of them appeared once. Clones ranked in the top ten supply more than 8.5% of the sample.

Based on the germline V gene, the CDR1 and CDR2 sequences are SGHRS and YFSETQ. The CDR3 has 17 amino acids, counting the end cysteine and phenylalanine. Only the CDR3 DNA is retained, 51 bases long and in frame from the first base. V and J are truncated by 5 bases and 0 bases respectively, leaving an intervening sequence of 15 bases. The sequence derives from a woman in her seventies with COVID-19, enrolled during active disease. Sequencing was performed on peripheral blood. The chain is encoded by TRBV5-1 joined to TRBJ2-6, with TRBD1 as a weak D call on 6 bases. The sequenced DNA is TGCGCCAGCAGTTCGATTGGACAGAACTCTGGGGCCAACGTCCTGACTTTC. Its amino acids are CASSSIGQNSGANVLTF.